The clone carrying this T cell receptor (beta chain) was seen more than once but under ten times. This specimen comes from a study of blood T cells in healthy people across ages. The trim removed 6 bases at V and 7 bases at J, leaving 3 bases unmatched. This CDR3 comprises 13 residues. CDR1 and CDR2 from the germline V gene are DFQATT and SNEGSKA (reference sequence). Primed by a sample-barcoded 5' primer and a J-beta primer mix, a second PCR proceeded for about 6 to 11 cycles. Every individual sample yielded 3 million or more paired-end reads (each containing CDR3). TCRdb independently ran MiXCR on the 5' RACE reads; one entry per CDR3 protein. The sample lists 650,000 or so distinct CDR3 sequences, roughly half seen once, with about 13% in the top ten.

The chain has TRBV20-1 and TRBJ2-2, with 12 positions matching TRBD2. The TCR comes from a woman of 80 years or more in good health. Input material: blood. The CDR3 region is CSAPGLAGGELFF. The CDR3 DNA reads TGCAGTGCCCCGGGACTAGCGGGCGGGGAGCTGTTTTTT.